This T cell receptor (beta chain) derives from a study of T cell responses to AZD1222 COVID-19 vaccine. Using immunoSEQ multiplex PCR, the repertoire was profiled, and TCRdb retains in-frame clones only, with some absent. The table has 140,000 to 150,000 clones, approximately 90% seen once. Looked up from germline, CDR1 is LGHDT and CDR2 is YNNKEL (reference sequence). The CDR3 consists of 15 residues. V shed 0 bases and J shed 10 bases, with 18 bases lying between them. This TCR derives from an adult who received the AZD1222 COVID-19 vaccine. Source: peripheral blood, taken 28 days after the second AZD1222 dose. The rearrangement uses TRBV3-1 (or the pseudogene TRBV3-2) and TRBJ1-1; possible D gene TRBD1, 6 bases. The CDR3 sequence is CASSQDLVGAGGAFF. CDR3 nucleotides: TGTGCCAGCAGCCAAGATCTGGTGGGGGCGGGGGGAGCTTTCTTT.